This T cell receptor (beta chain) was sequenced for a study of Tregs in tolerant kidney transplant recipients. Study results and caveats: No direct test of biological reproducibility was done here. Activated donor B cell expansion appeared to reveal the most relevant donor-specific TCRbeta repertoire. The small number of patients limits these findings pending further validation.

Recipients received nonmyeloablative bone marrow transplants from related graft donors, with transient mixed chimerism. Thawed PBMCs were FACS-sorted into unstimulated CD4+CD25+CD127- regulatory T cells, CD4+CD25- non-regulatory cells, CD4 and CD8 cells. V lost 2 bases to trimming and J lost 4 bases, with 15 bases between them. The germline CDR1 and CDR2 sequences are LNHDA and SQIVND (reference sequence). The CDR3 covers 15 residues. Measured with immunoSEQ multiplex PCR; TCRdb has only the in-frame clones, and not every one. This sample's table reports some 30,000 clones. About this clone: Its target is not known. The read falls 3 residues short of the CDR3 end, and the missing part is taken from the germline J gene.

This chain connects TRBV19 to TRBJ2-7; tentative D call: TRBD1 (5 bases). This sequence originates from a human patient who received a combined kidney and bone marrow transplant. Some T cells could come from the graft donor. The material was CD4+ T cells from blood (PBMCs), obtained 24 months after the transplant. The covered CDR3 bases are TGTGCCAGTAGTATATCGTATTGGGGCAGGTACGAG. This codes for CASSISYWGRYE. The full CDR3 protein reads CASSISYWGRYEQYF.